This T cell receptor (beta chain) is drawn from a study of blood T cell repertoires in COVID-19. At the level of the study: T cells, B-cell-depleted T cells, or PBMCs provided the cDNA or gDNA that served as material.

Sequencing used immunoSEQ multiplex PCR; TCRdb keeps in-frame clones, though not all of them. The profile shows approximately 90,000 clones, about 83% of them singletons. Germline V gene sequence: CDR1 LGHNA, CDR2 YSLEER. V shed 4 bases and J shed 1 base, with 6 bases lying between them. The CDR3 is made up of 13 amino acids. One Seattle source followed patients from active infection through their disease course. This chain links TRBV4-3 with TRBJ2-3; no definite D call. This TCR came from a man aged 70-80 years with COVID-19, enrolled during active disease. The specimen sequenced was peripheral blood. CDR3 protein: CASSLIRTDTQYF. Written as DNA, the CDR3 is TGCGCCAGCAGCCTTATTCGCACAGATACGCAGTATTTT.